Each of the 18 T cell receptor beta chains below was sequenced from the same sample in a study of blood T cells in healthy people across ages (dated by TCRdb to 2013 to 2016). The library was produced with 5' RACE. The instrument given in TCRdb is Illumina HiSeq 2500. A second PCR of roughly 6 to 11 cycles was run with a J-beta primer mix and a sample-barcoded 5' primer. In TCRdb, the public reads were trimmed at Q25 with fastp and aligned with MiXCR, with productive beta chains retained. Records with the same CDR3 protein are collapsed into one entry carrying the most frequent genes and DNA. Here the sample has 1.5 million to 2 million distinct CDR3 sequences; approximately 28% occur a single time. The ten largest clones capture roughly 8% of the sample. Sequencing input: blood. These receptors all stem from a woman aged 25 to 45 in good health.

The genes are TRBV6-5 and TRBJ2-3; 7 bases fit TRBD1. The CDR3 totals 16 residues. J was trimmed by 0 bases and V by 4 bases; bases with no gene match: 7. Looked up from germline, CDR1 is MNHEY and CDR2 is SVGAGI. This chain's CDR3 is CASSSDRVTSTDTQYF. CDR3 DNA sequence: TGTGCCAGCAGTTCCGACAGGGTAACGAGCACAGATACGCAGTATTTT.

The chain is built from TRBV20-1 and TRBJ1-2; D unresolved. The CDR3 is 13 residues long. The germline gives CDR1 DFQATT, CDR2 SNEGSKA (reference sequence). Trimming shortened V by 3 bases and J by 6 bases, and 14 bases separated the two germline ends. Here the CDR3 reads CSASSTAIDGYTF. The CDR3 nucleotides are TGCAGTGCTAGTTCGACGGCTATCGATGGCTACACCTTC.

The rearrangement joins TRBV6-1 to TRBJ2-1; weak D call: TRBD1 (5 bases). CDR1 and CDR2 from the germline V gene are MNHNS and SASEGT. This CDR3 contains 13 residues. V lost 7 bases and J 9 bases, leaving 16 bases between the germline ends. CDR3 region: CASNLQDASEQFF. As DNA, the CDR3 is TGTGCCAGCAATTTACAGGACGCAAGTGAGCAGTTCTTC.

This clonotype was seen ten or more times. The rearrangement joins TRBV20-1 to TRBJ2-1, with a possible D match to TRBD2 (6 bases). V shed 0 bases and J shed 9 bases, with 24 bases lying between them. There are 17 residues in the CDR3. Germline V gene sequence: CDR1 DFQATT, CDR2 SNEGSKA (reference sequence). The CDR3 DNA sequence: TGCAGTGCTAGAGATCAAGGGGACTGGTGGGGCCGGGGTGAGCAGTTCTTC. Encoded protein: CSARDQGDWWGRGEQFF.

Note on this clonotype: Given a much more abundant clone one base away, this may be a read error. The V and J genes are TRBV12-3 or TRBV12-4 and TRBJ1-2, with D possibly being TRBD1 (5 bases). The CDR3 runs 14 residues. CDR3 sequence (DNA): TGTGCCGGCAGTTTTTACTCAGGGAACTATGGCTACACCTTC. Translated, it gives CAGSFYSGNYGYTF.

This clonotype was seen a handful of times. CDR3 sequence: CSVLPQGTEAFF. CDR3 DNA sequence: TGCAGCGTCTTACCCCAGGGAACTGAAGCTTTCTTT. The V call is TRBV29-1, the J call TRBJ1-1, with TRBD1 as a possible D gene (5 bases). V lost 6 bases and J lost 5, with 13 bases in between. The CDR3 has 12 amino acids. Germline V CDR1 and CDR2: SQVTM, ANQGSEA.

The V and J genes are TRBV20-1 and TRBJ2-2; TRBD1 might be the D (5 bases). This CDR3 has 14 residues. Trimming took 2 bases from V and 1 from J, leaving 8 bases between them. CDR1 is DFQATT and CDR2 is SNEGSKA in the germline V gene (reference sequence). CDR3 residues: CSARRQGNTGELFF. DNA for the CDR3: TGCAGTGCTAGACGCCAGGGGAACACCGGGGAGCTGTTTTTT.

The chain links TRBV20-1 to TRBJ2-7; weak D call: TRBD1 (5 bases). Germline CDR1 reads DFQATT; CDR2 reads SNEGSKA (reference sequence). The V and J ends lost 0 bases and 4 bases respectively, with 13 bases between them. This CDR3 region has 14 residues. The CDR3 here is CSAREGELRYEQYF. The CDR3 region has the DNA TGCAGTGCTAGAGAAGGGGAACTTCGGTACGAGCAGTACTTC.

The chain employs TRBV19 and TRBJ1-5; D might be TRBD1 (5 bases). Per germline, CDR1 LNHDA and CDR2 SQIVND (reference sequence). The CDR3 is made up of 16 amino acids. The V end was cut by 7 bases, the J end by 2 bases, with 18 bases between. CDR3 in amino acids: CASKDWGVMGNQPQHF. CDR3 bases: TGTGCCAGTAAGGATTGGGGGGTAATGGGCAATCAGCCCCAGCATTTT.

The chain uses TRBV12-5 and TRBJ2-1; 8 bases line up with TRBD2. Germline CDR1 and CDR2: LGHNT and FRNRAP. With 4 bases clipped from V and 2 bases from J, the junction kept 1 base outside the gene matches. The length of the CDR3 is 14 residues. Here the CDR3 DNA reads TGTGCTAGTGGTTCGGGACTAGCCTACAATGAGCAGTTCTTC. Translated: CASGSGLAYNEQFF.

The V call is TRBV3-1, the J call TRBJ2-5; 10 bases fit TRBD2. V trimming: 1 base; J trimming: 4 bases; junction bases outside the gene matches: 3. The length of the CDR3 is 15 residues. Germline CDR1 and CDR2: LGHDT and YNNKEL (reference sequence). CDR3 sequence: CASSQGVAGGETQYF. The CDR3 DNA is TGTGCCAGCAGCCAAGGAGTAGCGGGGGGAGAGACCCAGTACTTC.

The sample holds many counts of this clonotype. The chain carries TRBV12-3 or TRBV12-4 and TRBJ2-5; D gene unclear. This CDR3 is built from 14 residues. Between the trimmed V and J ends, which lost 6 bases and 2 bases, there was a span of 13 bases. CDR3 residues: CASRPVPDQETQYF. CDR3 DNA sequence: TGTGCCAGCAGACCGGTGCCCGATCAAGAGACCCAGTACTTC.

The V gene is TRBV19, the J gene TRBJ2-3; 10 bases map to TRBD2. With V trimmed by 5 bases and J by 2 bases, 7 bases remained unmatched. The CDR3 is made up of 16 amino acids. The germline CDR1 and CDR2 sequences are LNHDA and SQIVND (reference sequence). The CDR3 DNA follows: TGTGCCAGTAGTTTAACTAGCGGGGTAATCACAGATACGCAGTATTTT. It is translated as CASSLTSGVITDTQYF. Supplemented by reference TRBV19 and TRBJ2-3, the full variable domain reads DGGITQSPKYLFRKEGQNVTLSCEQNLNHDAMYWYRQDPGQGLRLIYYSQIVNDFQKGDIAEGYSVSREKKESFPLTVTSAQKNPTAFYLCASSLTSGVITDTQYFGPGTRLTVL.

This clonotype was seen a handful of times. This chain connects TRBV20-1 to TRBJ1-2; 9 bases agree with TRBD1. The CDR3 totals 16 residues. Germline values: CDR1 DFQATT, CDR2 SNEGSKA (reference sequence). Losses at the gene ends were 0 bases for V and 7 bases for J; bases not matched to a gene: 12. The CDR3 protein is CSARDGQGSGKTGYTF. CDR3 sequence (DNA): TGCAGTGCTAGAGATGGACAGGGGAGTGGGAAAACTGGCTACACCTTC.

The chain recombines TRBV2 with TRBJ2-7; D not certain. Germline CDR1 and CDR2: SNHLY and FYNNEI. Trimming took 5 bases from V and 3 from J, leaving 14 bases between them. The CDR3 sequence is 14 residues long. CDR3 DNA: TGTGCCAGCAGTTACGAGACCGGGCGCTACGAGCAGTACTTC. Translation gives CASSYETGRYEQYF.

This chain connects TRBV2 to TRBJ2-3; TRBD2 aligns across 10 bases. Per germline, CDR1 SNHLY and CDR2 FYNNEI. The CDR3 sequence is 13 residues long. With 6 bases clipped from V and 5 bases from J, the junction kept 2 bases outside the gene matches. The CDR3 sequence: CASRLAGIDTQYF. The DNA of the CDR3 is TGTGCCAGCAGACTAGCGGGAATAGATACGCAGTATTTT.

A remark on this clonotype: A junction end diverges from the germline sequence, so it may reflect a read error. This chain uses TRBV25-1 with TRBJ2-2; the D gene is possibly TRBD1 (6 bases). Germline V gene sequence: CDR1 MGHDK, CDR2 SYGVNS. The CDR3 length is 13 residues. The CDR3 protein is CAGSDRNTGELFF. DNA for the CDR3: TGTGCCGGCAGTGACAGGAATACCGGGGAGCTGTTTTTT.

CDR3: CASSQRTGPLQETQYF. In nucleotides, the CDR3 is TGTGCCAGCAGCCAAAGAACAGGACCCCTCCAAGAGACCCAGTACTTC. The chain joins TRBV6-5 to TRBJ2-5; maybe TRBD1 (5 bases). The CDR3 loop spans 16 amino acids. Trimming stripped 6 bases from V and 1 base from J, with 18 bases between. The germline V gene has CDR1 MNHEY and CDR2 SVGAGI.